This is a list of T cell receptor beta chains from one sample in a study of shared clonotypes between healthy human individuals. Sequencing used immunoSEQ multiplex PCR; TCRdb keeps in-frame clones, though not all of them. The table shows about 1.1 million clones, with around three quarters occurring only once. The specimen sequenced was memory CD4+ T cells from PBMCs. Receptor source: a man aged 18 to 30 in good health. Some clones in this sample may be carry-over from other donors' samples. The CDR3 runs from the conserved cysteine through the conserved F or W. Fields, in order: J gene, V gene, D gene, clone size, CDR3 protein, CDR3 DNA. A D gene is named only where the DNA matches it firmly. Clone sizes are given selectively: once, few, many, or a class where the clone is expanded.

TRBJ2-3 TRBV7-9 TRBD2 . CASSPMTSGTTDTQYF TGTGCCAGCAGCCCAATGACTAGCGGGACGACAGATACGCAGTATTTT
TRBJ1-3 TRBV9 . . CASGREDSGNTIYF TGTGCCAGCGGCCGCGAAGACTCTGGAAACACCATATATTTT
TRBJ2-7 TRBV6-1 . once CASSQGIRSYEQYF TGTGCCAGCAGTCAGGGGATCCGATCCTACGAGCAGTACTTC
TRBJ1-4 TRBV6-5 . many CASSYSFGVTNEKLFF TGTGCCAGCAGTTACTCGTTCGGGGTAACTAATGAAAAACTGTTTTTT
TRBJ2-3 TRBV28 . . CASSSTATDTQYF TGTGCCAGCAGCTCGACAGCCACAGATACGCAGTATTTT
TRBJ2-6 TRBV2 TRBD1 . CASIMTGYSGANVLTF TGTGCCAGCATCATGACAGGGTACTCTGGGGCCAACGTCCTGACTTTC
TRBJ2-1 TRBV5-6 TRBD2 . CASSFRTSGYNEQFF TGTGCCAGCAGCTTTAGGACTAGCGGGTACAATGAGCAGTTCTTC
TRBJ2-4 TRBV28 . . CASTETILAKNIQYF TGTGCCAGCACCGAGACTATACTAGCCAAAAACATTCAGTACTTC
TRBJ2-1 TRBV18 . . CASSPLFRGGNEQFF TGTGCCAGCTCACCACTCTTCAGGGGTGGGAATGAGCAGTTCTTC
TRBJ1-2 TRBV6-5 TRBD1 . CASSYWDRGGGYTF TGTGCCAGCAGTTACTGGGACAGGGGAGGCGGCTACACCTTC
TRBJ2-7 TRBV5-4 . few CASSPGSHNYEQYF TGTGCCAGCAGCCCCGGGTCTCATAACTACGAGCAGTACTTC
TRBJ1-4 TRBV29-1 TRBD1 . CSVGTGANEKLFF TGCAGCGTTGGGACAGGGGCTAATGAAAAACTGTTTTTT
TRBJ2-1 TRBV29-1 TRBD2 . CSVTRRTSGIDEQFF TGCAGCGTTACCCGGAGGACTAGCGGGATAGATGAGCAGTTCTTC
TRBJ2-5 TRBV18 . . CASSPLGQPTVETQYF TGTGCCAGCTCACCCCTTGGACAGCCCACGGTGGAGACCCAGTACTTC
TRBJ2-5 TRBV28 . . CASYGGGETQYF TGTGCCAGCTATGGGGGCGGAGAGACCCAGTACTTC
TRBJ2-1 TRBV2 TRBD2 . CASRELAGTDNEQFF TGTGCCAGCAGAGAACTAGCGGGAACTGACAATGAGCAGTTCTTC
TRBJ2-3 TRBV7-3 . many CASSTSSESTDTQYF TGTGCCAGCAGCACTTCTAGCGAGAGCACAGATACGCAGTATTTT
TRBJ1-5 TRBV19 . few CATNTETGVSNQPQHF TGTGCCACCAACACTGAGACAGGTGTTAGCAATCAGCCCCAGCATTTT
TRBJ2-1 TRBV4-1 . . CASSQAGTNWREQFF TGCGCCAGCAGCCAGGCCGGGACAAACTGGCGTGAGCAGTTCTTC
TRBJ2-1 TRBV2 TRBD2 . CASRKTSGPYNEQFF TGTGCCAGCAGAAAGACTAGCGGGCCCTACAATGAGCAGTTCTTC
TRBJ2-5 TRBV19 . . CASSRSSFSETQYF TGTGCCAGTAGTCGGTCCAGTTTTTCAGAGACCCAGTACTTC
TRBJ2-1 TRBV5-1 . . CASSLAGDSYNEQFF TGCGCCAGCAGCTTGGCGGGAGACTCCTACAATGAGCAGTTCTTC
TRBJ2-7 TRBV18 TRBD2 . CASSPRQVGNSGRFYEQYF TGTGCCAGCTCACCAAGGCAGGTTGGGAATAGCGGGAGGTTCTACGAGCAGTACTTC
TRBJ2-5 TRBV11-1 . . CASSLGLRRAGEETQYF TGTGCCAGCAGCTTAGGTTTGCGCCGGGCAGGGGAAGAGACCCAGTACTTC